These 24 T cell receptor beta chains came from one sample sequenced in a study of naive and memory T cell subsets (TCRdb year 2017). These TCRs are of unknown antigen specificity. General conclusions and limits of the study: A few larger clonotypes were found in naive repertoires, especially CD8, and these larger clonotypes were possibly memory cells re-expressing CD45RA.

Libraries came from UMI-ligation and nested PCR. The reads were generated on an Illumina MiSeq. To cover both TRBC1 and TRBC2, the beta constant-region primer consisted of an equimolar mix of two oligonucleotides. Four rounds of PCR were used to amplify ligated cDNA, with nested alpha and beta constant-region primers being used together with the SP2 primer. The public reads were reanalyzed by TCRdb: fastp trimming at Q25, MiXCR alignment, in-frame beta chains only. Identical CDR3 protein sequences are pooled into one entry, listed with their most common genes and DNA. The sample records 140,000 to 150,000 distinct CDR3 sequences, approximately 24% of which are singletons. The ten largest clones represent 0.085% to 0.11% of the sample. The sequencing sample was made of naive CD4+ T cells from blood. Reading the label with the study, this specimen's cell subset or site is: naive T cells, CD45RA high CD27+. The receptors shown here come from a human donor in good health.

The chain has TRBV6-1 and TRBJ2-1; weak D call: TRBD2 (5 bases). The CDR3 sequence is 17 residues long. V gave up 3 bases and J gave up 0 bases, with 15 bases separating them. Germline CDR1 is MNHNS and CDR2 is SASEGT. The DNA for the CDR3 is TGTGCCAGCAGTGATGATTACGGACTCAGCTCCTACAATGAGCAGTTCTTC. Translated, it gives CASSDDYGLSSYNEQFF.

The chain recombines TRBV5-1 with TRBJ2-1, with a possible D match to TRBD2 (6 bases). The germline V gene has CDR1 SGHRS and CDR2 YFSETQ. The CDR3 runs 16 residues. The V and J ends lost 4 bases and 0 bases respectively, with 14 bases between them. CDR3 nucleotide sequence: TGCGCCAGCAGCGGGGAGGTCGCCTACTCCTACAATGAGCAGTTCTTC. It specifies CASSGEVAYSYNEQFF.

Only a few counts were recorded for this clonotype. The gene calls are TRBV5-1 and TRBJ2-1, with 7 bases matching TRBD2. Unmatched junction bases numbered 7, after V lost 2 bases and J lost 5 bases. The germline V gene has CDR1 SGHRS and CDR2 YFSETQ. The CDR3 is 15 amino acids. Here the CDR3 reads CASSFFSGSHNEQFF. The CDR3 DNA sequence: TGCGCCAGCAGCTTTTTTAGCGGGTCCCACAATGAGCAGTTCTTC.

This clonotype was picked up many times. The CDR3 reads CASSPLLGEKLFF. CDR3 sequence (DNA): TGTGCCAGCAGCCCACTGCTGGGTGAAAAACTGTTTTTT. The chain couples TRBV4-2 to TRBJ1-4; D is unresolved. Germline CDR1 and CDR2: LGHNA and YNFKEQ. This CDR3 spans 13 amino acids. V lost 4 bases, J lost 7 bases, and 10 bases lay in between.

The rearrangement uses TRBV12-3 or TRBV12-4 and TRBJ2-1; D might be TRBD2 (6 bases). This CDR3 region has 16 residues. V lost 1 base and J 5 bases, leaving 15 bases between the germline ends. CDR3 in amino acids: CASSLGGPGENNEQFF. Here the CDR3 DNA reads TGTGCCAGCAGTTTAGGGGGACCGGGAGAAAACAATGAGCAGTTCTTC.

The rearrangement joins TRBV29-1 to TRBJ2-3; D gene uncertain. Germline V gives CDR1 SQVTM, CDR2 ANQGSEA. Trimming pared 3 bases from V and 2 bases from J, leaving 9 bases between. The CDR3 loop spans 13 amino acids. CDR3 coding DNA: TGCAGCGTTGAGGTTGGGAACACAGATACGCAGTATTTT. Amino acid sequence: CSVEVGNTDTQYF.

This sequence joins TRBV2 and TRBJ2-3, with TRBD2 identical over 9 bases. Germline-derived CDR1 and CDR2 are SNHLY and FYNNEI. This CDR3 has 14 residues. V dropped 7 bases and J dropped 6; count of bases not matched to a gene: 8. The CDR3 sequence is CASTLAGRADTQYF. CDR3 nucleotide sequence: TGTGCCAGCACCCTAGCGGGACGTGCCGATACGCAGTATTTT. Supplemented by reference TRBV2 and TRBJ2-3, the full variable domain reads EPEVTQTPSHQVTQMGQEVILRCVPISNHLYFYWYRQILGQKVEFLVSFYNNEISEKSEIFDDQFSVERPDGSNFTLKIRSTKLEDSAMYFCASTLAGRADTQYFGPGTRLTVL.

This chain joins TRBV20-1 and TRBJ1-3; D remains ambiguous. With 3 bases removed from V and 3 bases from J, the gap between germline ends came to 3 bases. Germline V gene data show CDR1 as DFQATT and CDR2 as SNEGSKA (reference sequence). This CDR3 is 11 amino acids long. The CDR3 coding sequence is TGCAGTGCTAGTGTTGGAAACACCATATATTTT. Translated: CSASVGNTIYF.

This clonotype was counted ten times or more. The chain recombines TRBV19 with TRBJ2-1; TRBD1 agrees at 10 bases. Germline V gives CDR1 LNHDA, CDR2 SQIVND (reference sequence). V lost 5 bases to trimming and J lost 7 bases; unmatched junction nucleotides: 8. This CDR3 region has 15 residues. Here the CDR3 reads CASSLPGTGVNEQFF. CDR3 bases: TGTGCCAGTAGTCTACCCGGGACAGGGGTGAATGAGCAGTTCTTC.

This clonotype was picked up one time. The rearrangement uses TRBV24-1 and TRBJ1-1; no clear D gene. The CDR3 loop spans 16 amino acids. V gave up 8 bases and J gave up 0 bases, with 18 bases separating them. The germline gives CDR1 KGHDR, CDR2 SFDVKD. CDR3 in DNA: TGTGCCACCAACATGGCGCGAAACGGCATGAACACTGAAGCTTTCTTT. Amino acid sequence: CATNMARNGMNTEAFF.

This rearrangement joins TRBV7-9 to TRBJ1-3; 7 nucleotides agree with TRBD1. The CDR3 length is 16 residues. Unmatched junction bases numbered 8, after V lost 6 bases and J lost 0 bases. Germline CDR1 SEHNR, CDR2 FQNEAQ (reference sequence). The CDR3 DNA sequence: TGTGCCAGCAGTTACCGGACAGGAGCCTCTGGAAACACCATATATTTT. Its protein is CASSYRTGASGNTIYF.

CDR3 DNA: TGTGCCAGCAGCCCGGCAGTGGGCACCATATATTTT. It encodes CASSPAVGTIYF. The chain joins TRBV7-9 to TRBJ1-3; D call uncertain. From germline, CDR1 is SEHNR and CDR2 FQNEAQ (reference sequence). V was trimmed by 5 bases and J by 9 bases, leaving 11 bases between them. The length of the CDR3 is 12 residues.

The CDR3 protein is CASSLGRGGYTF. As DNA, the CDR3 is TGTGCCAGCAGCTTGGGGAGAGGGGGCTACACCTTC. The gene calls are TRBV5-6 and TRBJ1-2; D gene ambiguous. The V end lost 0 bases, the J end lost 8 bases, and 8 bases lay between the germline ends. The CDR3 runs to 12 residues. CDR1 and CDR2 (germline): SGHDT, YYEEEE.

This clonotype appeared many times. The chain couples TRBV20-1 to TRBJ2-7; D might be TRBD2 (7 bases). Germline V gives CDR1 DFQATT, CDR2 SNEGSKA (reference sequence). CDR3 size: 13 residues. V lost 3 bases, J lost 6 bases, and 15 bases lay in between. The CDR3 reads CSASRGGGREQYF. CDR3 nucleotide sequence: TGCAGTGCTAGCCGAGGGGGGGGCCGCGAGCAGTACTTC.

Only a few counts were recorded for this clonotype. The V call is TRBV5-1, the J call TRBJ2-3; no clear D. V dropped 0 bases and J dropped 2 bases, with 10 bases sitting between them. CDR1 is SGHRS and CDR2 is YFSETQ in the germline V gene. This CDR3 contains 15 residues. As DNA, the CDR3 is TGCGCCAGCAGCTTGGGGTCTCTATACACAGATACGCAGTATTTT. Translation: CASSLGSLYTDTQYF. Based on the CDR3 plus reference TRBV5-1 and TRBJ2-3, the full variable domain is KAGVTQTPRYLIKTRGQQVTLSCSPISGHRSVSWYQQTPGQGLQFLFEYFSETQRNKGNFPGRFSGRQFSNSRSEMNVSTLELGDSALYLCASSLGSLYTDTQYFGPGTRLTVL.

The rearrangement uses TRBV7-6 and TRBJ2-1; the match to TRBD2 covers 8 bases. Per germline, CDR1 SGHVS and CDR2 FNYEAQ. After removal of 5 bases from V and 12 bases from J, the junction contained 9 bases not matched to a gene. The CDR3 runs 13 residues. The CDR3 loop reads CASSPRAGDAQFF. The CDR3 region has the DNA TGTGCCAGCAGCCCACGAGCGGGAGATGCGCAGTTCTTC.

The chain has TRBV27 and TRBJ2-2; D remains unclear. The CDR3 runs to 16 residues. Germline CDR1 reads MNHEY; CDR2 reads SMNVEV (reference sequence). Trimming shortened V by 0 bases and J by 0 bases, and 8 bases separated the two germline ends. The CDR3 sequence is CASSLSFSANTGELFF. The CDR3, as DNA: TGTGCCAGCAGTTTATCCTTCAGCGCGAACACCGGGGAGCTGTTTTTT.

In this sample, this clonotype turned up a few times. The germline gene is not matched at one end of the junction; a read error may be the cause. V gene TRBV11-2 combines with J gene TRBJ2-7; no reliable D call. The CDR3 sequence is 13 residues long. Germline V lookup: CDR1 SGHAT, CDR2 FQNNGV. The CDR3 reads CASNLRPENEQYF. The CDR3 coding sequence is TGTGCCAGCAACTTACGCCCAGAAAACGAGCAGTACTTC.

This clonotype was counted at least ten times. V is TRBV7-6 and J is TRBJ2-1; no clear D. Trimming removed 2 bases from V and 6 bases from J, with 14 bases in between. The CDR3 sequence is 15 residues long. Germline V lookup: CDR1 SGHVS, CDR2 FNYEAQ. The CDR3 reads CASSLQPGWANEQFF. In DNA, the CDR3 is TGTGCCAGCAGCTTACAACCGGGTTGGGCCAATGAGCAGTTCTTC.

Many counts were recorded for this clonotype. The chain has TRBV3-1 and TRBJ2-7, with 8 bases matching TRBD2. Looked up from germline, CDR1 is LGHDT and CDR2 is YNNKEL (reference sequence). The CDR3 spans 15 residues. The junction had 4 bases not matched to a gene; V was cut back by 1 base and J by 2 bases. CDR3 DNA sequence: TGTGCCAGCAGCCAAGTTACGGGAGGGCCCTACGAGCAGTACTTC. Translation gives CASSQVTGGPYEQYF.

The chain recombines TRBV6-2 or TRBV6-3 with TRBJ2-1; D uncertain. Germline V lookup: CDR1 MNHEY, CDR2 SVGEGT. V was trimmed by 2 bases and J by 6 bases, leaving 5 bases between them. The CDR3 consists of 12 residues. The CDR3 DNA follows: TGTGCCAGCAGTTACCCCCCCAATGAGCAGTTCTTC. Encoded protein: CASSYPPNEQFF.

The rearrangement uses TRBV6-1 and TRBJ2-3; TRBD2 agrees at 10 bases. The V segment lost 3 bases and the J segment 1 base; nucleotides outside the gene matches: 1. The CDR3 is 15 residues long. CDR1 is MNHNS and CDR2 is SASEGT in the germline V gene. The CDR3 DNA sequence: TGTGCCAGCAGTGATGGGACTAGCGGCACAGATACGCAGTATTTT. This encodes CASSDGTSGTDTQYF.

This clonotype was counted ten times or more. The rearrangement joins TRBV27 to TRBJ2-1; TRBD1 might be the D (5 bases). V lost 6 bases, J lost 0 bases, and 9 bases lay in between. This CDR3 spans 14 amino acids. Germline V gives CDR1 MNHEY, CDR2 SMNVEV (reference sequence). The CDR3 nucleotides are TGTGCCAGCAGAGACAGAAGCTCCTACAATGAGCAGTTCTTC. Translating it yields CASRDRSSYNEQFF.

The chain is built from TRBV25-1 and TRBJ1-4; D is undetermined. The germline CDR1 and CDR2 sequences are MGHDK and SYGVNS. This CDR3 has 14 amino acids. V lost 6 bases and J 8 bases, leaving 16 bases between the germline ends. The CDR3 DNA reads TGTGCCAGCAGCCGCACAGTAGACGGGGAAAAACTGTTTTTT. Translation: CASSRTVDGEKLFF.